The 12 T cell receptor beta chains below come from one sample, sequenced in a study of cytomegalovirus exposure and HLA in healthy donors. Both 60 Vbeta primers and 13 Jbeta primers went into the PCR. Profiled with immunoSEQ multiplex PCR; TCRdb holds only in-frame clones, not every one. The sample carries under 200,000 clones, roughly 84% recorded once. Sample: PBMCs. Receptors originate from a boy between 2 and 10 years old in good health and CMV-seronegative.

V usage is TRBV28 and J usage is TRBJ2-5; 10 bases line up with TRBD1. Looked up from germline, CDR1 is MDHEN and CDR2 is SYDVKM. This CDR3 is built from 15 residues. Germline trimming cut 5 bases from V and 3 bases from J; bases unmatched to any gene: 6. The CDR3 spells CASSLDRGREETQYF. The DNA of the CDR3 is TGTGCCAGCAGTCTCGACAGGGGGCGTGAAGAGACCCAGTACTTC.

This clone was counted a single time. The V gene is TRBV18, the J gene TRBJ2-1; perhaps TRBD2 as D (6 bases). The CDR3 has 15 residues. CDR1 and CDR2 (germline): KGHSH, LQKENI. V was shortened by 0 bases and J by 6 bases, with 12 bases between the two germline ends. CDR3 in amino acids: CASSPPFKRVNEQFF. The CDR3 DNA reads TGTGCCAGCTCACCACCGTTTAAGCGGGTCAATGAGCAGTTCTTC.

This chain joins TRBV5-1 and TRBJ2-5; TRBD1 matches at 7 bases. The length of the CDR3 is 14 residues. Germline V lookup: CDR1 SGHRS, CDR2 YFSETQ. Trimming cost V 4 bases and J 5 bases; bases outside gene matches: 8. Here the CDR3 reads CASSDDRVPETQYF. The DNA for the CDR3 is TGCGCCAGCAGCGACGACAGGGTTCCGGAGACCCAGTACTTC.

The chain combines TRBV29-1 with TRBJ1-1; the D is unclear. Trimming took 0 bases from V and 0 from J, leaving 5 bases between them. The length of the CDR3 is 13 residues. In germline, CDR1 is SQVTM, CDR2 ANQGSEA. Here the CDR3 DNA reads TGCAGCGTTGAAGAGTCCATGAACACTGAAGCTTTCTTT. Protein: CSVEESMNTEAFF.

Only one count was recorded for this clone. The CDR3 protein is CASSPGSGGDTQPQHF. The CDR3, as DNA: TGTGCCAGCAGCCCGGGGTCAGGGGGCGATACTCAGCCCCAGCATTTT. The V gene is TRBV5-5, the J gene TRBJ1-5, with 8 bases identical to TRBD1. V lost 4 bases and J lost 6; bases outside the gene matches: 12. Per germline, CDR1 SGHKS and CDR2 YYEKEE (reference sequence). The CDR3 contains 16 residues.

V is TRBV4-1 and J is TRBJ2-3; tentative D call: TRBD1 (5 bases). The V gene's germline CDR1 is MGHRA and CDR2 YSYEKL. V was cut by 0 bases and J by 2 bases, with 15 bases left in between. The CDR3 extends over 17 amino acids. The chain's CDR3 is CASSQDPPPRVTDTQYF. CDR3 DNA sequence: TGCGCCAGCAGCCAAGATCCCCCGCCCAGGGTCACAGATACGCAGTATTTT.

This sequence joins TRBV19 and TRBJ2-2; TRBD2 might be the D (5 bases). The germline V gene has CDR1 LNHDA and CDR2 SQIVND (reference sequence). V gave up 3 bases and J gave up 0 bases, with 8 bases separating them. The CDR3 has 15 residues. Here the CDR3 reads CASSIGESNTGELFF. The CDR3 nucleotides are TGTGCCAGTAGTATCGGGGAATCGAACACCGGGGAGCTGTTTTTT. Together with reference TRBV19 and TRBJ2-2, the CDR3 gives the full variable domain: DGGITQSPKYLFRKEGQNVTLSCEQNLNHDAMYWYRQDPGQGLRLIYYSQIVNDFQKGDIAEGYSVSREKKESFPLTVTSAQKNPTAFYLCASSIGESNTGELFFGEGSRLTVL.

CDR3 nucleotide sequence: TGTGCCAGCATGAGTGGAGATACGCAGTATTTT. This codes for CASMSGDTQYF. The V gene is TRBV2, the J gene TRBJ2-3; no clear D gene. Germline CDR1 and CDR2: SNHLY and FYNNEI. Trimming removed 7 bases at V and 5 bases at J, with 7 bases between. The CDR3 length is 11 residues.

The chain joins TRBV4-1 to TRBJ2-7; TRBD2 is a possible D gene (5 bases). The germline CDR1 and CDR2 sequences are MGHRA and YSYEKL. The CDR3 contains 15 residues. The V and J ends lost 0 bases and 3 bases respectively, with 12 bases between them. CDR3 amino acids: CASSQDSASFYEQYF. CDR3 nucleotide sequence: TGCGCCAGCAGCCAAGATTCGGCTAGCTTCTACGAGCAGTACTTC.

J is TRBJ1-2 and V is TRBV2; 9 bases fit TRBD1. V was clipped by 4 bases and J by 8 bases; unmatched bases: 5. The CDR3 has 13 residues. Germline CDR1 SNHLY, CDR2 FYNNEI. CDR3 nucleotides: TGTGCCAGCAGTGGGACAGGGGAGAAAGGCTACACCTTC. This encodes CASSGTGEKGYTF.

The chain combines TRBV6-5 with TRBJ2-7; 8 nucleotides match TRBD2. The junction had 6 bases not matched to a gene; V was cut back by 8 bases and J by 0 bases. Germline-derived CDR1 and CDR2 are MNHEY and SVGAGI. CDR3 length equals 14 residues. CDR3 residues: CASGLAGISYEQYF. CDR3 nucleotides: TGTGCCAGCGGCCTAGCGGGTATCTCCTACGAGCAGTACTTC.

This clone was found once. This chain links TRBV4-2 with TRBJ2-3, with 9 bases that match TRBD2. CDR1 is LGHNA, CDR2 YNFKEQ, per germline. The CDR3 sequence is 17 residues long. J gave up 2 bases and V 0 bases, and 6 bases lay outside the gene matches. CDR3 protein: CASSQEVAGGDTDTQYF. The CDR3, as DNA: TGTGCCAGCAGCCAAGAAGTCGCGGGAGGGGACACAGATACGCAGTATTTT.